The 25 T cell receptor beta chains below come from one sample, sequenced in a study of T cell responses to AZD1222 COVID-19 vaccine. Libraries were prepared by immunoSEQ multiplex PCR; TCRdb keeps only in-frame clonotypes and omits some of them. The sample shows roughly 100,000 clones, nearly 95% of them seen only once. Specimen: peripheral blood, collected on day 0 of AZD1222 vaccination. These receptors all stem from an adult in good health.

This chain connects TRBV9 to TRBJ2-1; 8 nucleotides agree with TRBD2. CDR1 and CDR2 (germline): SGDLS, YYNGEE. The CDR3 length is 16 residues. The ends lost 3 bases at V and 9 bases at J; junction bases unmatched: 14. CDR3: CASSASTGLDLVEQFF. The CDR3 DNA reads TGTGCCAGCAGCGCCTCCACGGGACTAGATTTAGTTGAGCAGTTCTTC.

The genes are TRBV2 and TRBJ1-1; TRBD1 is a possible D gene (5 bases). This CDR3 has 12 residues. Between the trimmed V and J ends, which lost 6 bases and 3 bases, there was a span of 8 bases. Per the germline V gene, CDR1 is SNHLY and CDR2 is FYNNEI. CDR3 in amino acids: CASRGGDTEAFF. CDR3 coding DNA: TGTGCCAGCAGGGGAGGGGACACTGAAGCTTTCTTT.

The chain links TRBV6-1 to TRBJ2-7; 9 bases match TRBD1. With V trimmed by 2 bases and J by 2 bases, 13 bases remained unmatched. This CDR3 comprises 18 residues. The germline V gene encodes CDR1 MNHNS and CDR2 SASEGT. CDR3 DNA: TGTGCCAGCAGTGAAAACCCAGGACAGGGGACCAGACCCTACGAGCAGTACTTC. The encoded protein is CASSENPGQGTRPYEQYF.

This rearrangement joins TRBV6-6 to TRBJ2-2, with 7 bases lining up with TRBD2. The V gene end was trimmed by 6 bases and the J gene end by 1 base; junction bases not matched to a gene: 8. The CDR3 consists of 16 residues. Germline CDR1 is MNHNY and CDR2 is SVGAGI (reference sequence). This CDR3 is CASRRSPSGNTGELFF. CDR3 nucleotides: TGTGCCAGCAGGCGATCCCCTAGCGGGAACACCGGGGAGCTGTTTTTT.

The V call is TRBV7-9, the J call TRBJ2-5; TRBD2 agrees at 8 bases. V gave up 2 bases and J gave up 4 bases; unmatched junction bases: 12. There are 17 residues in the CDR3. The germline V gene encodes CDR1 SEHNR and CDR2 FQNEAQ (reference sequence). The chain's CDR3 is CASSLWAGGRRGETQYF. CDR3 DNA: TGTGCCAGCAGCTTATGGGCGGGAGGCCGTAGAGGAGAGACCCAGTACTTC.

The CDR3 DNA reads as TGTGCCAGCAGCTCCGGAGGTGGCGGGGAGCTGTTTTTT. Protein sequence: CASSSGGGGELFF. The rearrangement uses TRBV2 and TRBJ2-2, with D perhaps TRBD2 (5 bases). The germline gives CDR1 SNHLY, CDR2 FYNNEI. V was trimmed by 6 bases and J by 7 bases, leaving 12 bases between them. The length of the CDR3 is 13 residues.

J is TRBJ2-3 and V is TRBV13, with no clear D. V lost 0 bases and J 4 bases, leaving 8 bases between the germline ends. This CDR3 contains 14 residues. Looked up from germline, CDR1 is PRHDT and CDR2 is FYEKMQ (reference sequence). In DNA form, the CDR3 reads TGTGCCAGCAGCTTAGGGTCAACCCCAGATACGCAGTATTTT. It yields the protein CASSLGSTPDTQYF.

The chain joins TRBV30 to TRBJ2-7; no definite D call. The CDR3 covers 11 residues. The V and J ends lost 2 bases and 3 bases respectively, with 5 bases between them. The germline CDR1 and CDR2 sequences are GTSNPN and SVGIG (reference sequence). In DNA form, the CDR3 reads TGTGCCTGGAGTAGAAGCTACGAGCAGTACTTC. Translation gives CAWSRSYEQYF.

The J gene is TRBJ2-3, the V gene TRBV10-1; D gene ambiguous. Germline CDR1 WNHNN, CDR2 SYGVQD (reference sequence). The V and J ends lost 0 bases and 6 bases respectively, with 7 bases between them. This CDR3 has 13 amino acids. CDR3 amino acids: CASSESQMDTQYF. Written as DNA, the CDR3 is TGCGCCAGCAGTGAGTCCCAGATGGATACGCAGTATTTT.

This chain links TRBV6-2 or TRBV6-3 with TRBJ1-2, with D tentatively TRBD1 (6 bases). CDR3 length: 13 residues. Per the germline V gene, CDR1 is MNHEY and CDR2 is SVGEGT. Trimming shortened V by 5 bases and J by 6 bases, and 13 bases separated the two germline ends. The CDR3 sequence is CASSPQGGNGYTF. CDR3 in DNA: TGTGCCAGCAGTCCACAGGGAGGTAATGGCTACACCTTC.

The CDR3 region is CASSYRDRVGEQFF. The CDR3 coding sequence is TGTGCCAGCAGTTACCGGGACAGGGTAGGTGAGCAGTTCTTC. This chain uses TRBV6-5 with TRBJ2-1; 9 nucleotides agree with TRBD1. CDR1 is MNHEY and CDR2 is SVGAGI in the germline V gene. J lost 9 bases, V lost 2 bases, and 5 bases had no gene match. This CDR3 contains 14 residues.

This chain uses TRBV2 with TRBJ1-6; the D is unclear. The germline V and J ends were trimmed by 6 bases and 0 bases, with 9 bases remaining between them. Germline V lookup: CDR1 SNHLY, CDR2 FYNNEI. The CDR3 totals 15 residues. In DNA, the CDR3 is TGTGCCAGCAGGAGGACGAGCTCCTATAATTCACCCCTCCACTTT. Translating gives CASRRTSSYNSPLHF.

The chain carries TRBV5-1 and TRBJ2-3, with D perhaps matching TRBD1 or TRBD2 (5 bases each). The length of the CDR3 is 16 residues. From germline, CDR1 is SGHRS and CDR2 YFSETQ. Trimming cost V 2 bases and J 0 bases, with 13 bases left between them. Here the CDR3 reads CASSLGTDESTDTQYF. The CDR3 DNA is TGCGCCAGCAGCTTAGGGACCGATGAGAGCACAGATACGCAGTATTTT.

CDR3 bases: TGTGCCAGCAGCTTGGTGGGGGGGCCGGCCGAGCAGTACTTC. It translates to CASSLVGGPAEQYF. The chain employs TRBV5-6 and TRBJ2-7; tentative D call: TRBD2 (7 bases). The length of the CDR3 is 14 residues. V lost 0 bases to trimming and J lost 6 bases, with 13 bases between them. Germline-derived CDR1 and CDR2 are SGHDT and YYEEEE.

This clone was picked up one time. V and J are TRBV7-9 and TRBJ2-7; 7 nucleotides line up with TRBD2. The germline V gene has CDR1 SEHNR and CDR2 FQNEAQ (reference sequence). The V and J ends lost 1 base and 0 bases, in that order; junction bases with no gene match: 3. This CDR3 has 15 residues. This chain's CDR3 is CASSLGGRFSYEQYF. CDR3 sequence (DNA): TGTGCCAGCAGCTTAGGCGGGAGATTCTCCTACGAGCAGTACTTC.

The CDR3, as DNA: TGTGCCAGTAAAACACAGGGCACCCAAGAGACCCAGTACTTC. It specifies CASKTQGTQETQYF. This chain links TRBV19 with TRBJ2-5, with D perhaps matching TRBD1 (6 bases). Trimming removed 7 bases from V and 1 base from J, with 13 bases in between. The germline CDR1 and CDR2 sequences are LNHDA and SQIVND (reference sequence). The CDR3 has 14 residues. Full variable domain (missing parts from reference TRBV19 and TRBJ2-5): DGGITQSPKYLFRKEGQNVTLSCEQNLNHDAMYWYRQDPGQGLRLIYYSQIVNDFQKGDIAEGYSVSREKKESFPLTVTSAQKNPTAFYLCASKTQGTQETQYFGPGTRLLVL.

The CDR3 DNA reads TGCGCCAGCGGTCCGGGGCCGACGTCCAACGAGCAGTACTTC. Translation gives CASGPGPTSNEQYF. V usage is TRBV5-1 and J usage is TRBJ2-7; D is possibly TRBD1 or TRBD2 (5 bases each). The CDR3 is 14 amino acids. Germline V gene data show CDR1 as SGHRS and CDR2 as YFSETQ. V lost 7 bases to trimming and J lost 5 bases, with 19 bases between them.

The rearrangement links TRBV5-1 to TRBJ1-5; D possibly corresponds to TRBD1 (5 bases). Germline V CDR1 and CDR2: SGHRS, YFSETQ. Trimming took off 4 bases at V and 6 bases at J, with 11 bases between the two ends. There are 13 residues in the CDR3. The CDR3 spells CASSEGLSQPQHF. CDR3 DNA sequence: TGCGCCAGCAGCGAGGGACTGAGTCAGCCCCAGCATTTT.

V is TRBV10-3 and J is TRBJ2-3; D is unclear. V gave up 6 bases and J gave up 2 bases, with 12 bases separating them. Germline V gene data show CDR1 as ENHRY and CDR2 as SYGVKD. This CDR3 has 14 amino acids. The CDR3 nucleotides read TGTGCCATCAGCAGGCCAGGCTCCACAGATACGCAGTATTTT. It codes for CAISRPGSTDTQYF.

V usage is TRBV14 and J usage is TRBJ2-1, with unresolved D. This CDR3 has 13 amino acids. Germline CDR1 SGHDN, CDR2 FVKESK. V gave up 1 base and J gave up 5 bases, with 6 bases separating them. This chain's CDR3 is CASSQALNNEQFF. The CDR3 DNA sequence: TGTGCCAGCAGCCAAGCACTAAACAATGAGCAGTTCTTC.

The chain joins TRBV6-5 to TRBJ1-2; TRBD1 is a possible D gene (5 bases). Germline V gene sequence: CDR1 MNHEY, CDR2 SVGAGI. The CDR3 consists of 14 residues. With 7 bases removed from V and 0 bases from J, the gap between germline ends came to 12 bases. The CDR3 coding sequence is TGTGCCAGCACACCCGGGACCTCTAACTATGGCTACACCTTC. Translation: CASTPGTSNYGYTF.

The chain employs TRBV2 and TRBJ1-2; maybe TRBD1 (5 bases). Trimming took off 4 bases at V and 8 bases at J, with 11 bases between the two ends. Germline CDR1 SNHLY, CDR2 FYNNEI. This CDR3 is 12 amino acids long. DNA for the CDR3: TGTGCCAGCAGTGTGGGGGGGAAGGGCTACACCTTC. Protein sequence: CASSVGGKGYTF. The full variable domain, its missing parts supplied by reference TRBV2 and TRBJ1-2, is EPEVTQTPSHQVTQMGQEVILRCVPISNHLYFYWYRQILGQKVEFLVSFYNNEISEKSEIFDDQFSVERPDGSNFTLKIRSTKLEDSAMYFCASSVGGKGYTFGSGTRLTVV.

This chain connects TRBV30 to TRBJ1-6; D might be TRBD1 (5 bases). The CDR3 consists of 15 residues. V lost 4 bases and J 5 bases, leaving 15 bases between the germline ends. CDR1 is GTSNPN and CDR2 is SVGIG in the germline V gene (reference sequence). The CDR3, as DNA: TGTGCCTGGACGGGCGTTACAGGCCATAATTCACCCCTCCACTTT. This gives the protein CAWTGVTGHNSPLHF. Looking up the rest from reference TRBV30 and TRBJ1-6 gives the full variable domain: SQTIHQWPATLVQPVGSPLSLECTVEGTSNPNLYWYRQAAGRGLQLLFYSVGIGQISSEVPQNLSASRPQDRQFILSSKKLLLSDSGFYLCAWTGVTGHNSPLHFGNGTRLTVT.

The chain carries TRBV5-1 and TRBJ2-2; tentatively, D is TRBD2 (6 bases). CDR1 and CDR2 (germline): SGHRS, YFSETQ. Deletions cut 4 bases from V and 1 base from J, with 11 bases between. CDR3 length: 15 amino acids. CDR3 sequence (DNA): TGCGCCAGCAGCGGGGGGTCCCTGAACACCGGGGAGCTGTTTTTT. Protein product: CASSGGSLNTGELFF.

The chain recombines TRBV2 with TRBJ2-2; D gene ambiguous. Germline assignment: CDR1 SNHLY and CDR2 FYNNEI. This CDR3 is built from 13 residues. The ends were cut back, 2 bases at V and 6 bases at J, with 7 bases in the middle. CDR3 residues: CASSEFQAGELFF. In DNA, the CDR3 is TGTGCCAGCAGTGAATTTCAGGCCGGGGAGCTGTTTTTT.